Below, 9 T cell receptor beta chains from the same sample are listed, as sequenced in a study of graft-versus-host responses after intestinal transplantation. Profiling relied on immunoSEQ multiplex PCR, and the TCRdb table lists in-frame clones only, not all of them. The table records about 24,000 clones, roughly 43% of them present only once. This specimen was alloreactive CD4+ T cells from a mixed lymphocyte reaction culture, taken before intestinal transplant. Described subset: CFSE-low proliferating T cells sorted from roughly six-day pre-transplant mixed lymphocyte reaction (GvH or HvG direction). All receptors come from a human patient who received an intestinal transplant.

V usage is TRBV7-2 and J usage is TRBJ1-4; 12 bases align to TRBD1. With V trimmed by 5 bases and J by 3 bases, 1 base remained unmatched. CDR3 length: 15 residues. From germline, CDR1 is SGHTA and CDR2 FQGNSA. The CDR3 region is CASSGTGGSNEKLFF. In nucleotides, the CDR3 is TGTGCCAGCAGCGGGACAGGGGGCTCTAATGAAAAACTGTTTTTT.

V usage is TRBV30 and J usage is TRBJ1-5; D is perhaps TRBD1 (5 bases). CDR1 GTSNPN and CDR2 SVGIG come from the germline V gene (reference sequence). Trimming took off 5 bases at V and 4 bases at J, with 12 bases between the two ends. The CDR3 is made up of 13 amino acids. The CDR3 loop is CAWQFGANQPQHF. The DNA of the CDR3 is TGTGCCTGGCAGTTTGGGGCGAATCAGCCCCAGCATTTT.

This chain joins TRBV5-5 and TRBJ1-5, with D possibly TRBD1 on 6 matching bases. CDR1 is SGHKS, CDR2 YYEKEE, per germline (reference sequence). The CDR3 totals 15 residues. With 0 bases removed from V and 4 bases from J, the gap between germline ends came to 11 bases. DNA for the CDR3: TGTGCCAGCAGCTTGGTGACAGGTTTAAATCAGCCCCAGCATTTT. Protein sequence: CASSLVTGLNQPQHF.

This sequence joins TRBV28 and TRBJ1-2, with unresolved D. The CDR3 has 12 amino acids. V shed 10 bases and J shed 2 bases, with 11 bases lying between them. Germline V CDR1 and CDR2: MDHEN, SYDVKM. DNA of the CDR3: TGTGCCACCAAGGAGGAGAACTATGGCTACACCTTC. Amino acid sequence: CATKEENYGYTF.

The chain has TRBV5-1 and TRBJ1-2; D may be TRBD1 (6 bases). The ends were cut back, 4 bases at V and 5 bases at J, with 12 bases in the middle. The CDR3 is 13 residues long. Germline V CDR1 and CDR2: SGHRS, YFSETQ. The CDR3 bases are TGCGCCAGCAGCCCGGACAGTCTTTATGGCTACACCTTC. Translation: CASSPDSLYGYTF.

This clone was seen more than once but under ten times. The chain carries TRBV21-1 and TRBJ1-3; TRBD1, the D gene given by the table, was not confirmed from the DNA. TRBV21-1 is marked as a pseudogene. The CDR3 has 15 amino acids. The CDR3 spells CASSKLAGTGNTIYF. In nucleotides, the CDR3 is TGTGCCAGCAGCAAACTGGCAGGGACTGGAAACACCATATATTTT.

CDR3 protein: CASNRGDRPNEKLFF. The CDR3 nucleotides read TGTGCCAGCAACCGAGGGGACAGGCCGAATGAAAAACTGTTTTTT. This chain uses TRBV7-9 with TRBJ1-4, with 8 bases lining up with TRBD1. V lost 7 bases, J lost 5 bases, and 9 bases stayed unmatched. In germline, CDR1 is SEHNR, CDR2 FQNEAQ (reference sequence). The length of the CDR3 is 15 residues.

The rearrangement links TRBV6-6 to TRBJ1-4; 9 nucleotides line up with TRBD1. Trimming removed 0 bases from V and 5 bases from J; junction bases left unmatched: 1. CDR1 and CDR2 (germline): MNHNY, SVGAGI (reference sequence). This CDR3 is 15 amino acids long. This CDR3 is CASSYSTGGNEKLFF. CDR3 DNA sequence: TGTGCCAGCAGTTACTCGACAGGGGGGAATGAAAAACTGTTTTTT.

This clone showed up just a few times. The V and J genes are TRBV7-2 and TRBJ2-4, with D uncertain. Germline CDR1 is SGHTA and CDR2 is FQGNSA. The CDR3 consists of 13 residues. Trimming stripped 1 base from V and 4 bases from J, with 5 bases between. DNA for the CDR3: TGTGCCAGCAGCTTAGGCAGGAAAAACATTCAGTACTTC. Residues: CASSLGRKNIQYF.